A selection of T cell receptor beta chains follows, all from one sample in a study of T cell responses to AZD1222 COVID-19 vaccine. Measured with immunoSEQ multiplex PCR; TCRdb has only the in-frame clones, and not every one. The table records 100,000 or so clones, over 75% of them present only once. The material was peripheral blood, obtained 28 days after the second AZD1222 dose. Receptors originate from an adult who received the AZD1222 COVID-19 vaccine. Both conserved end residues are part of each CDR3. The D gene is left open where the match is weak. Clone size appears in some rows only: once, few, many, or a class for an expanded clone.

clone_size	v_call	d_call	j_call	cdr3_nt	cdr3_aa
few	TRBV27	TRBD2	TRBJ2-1	TGTGCCAGCACCCTAATAGGGACTAGCGGGGGCCGAAGCTCCTACAATGAGCAGTTCTTC	CASTLIGTSGGRSSYNEQFF
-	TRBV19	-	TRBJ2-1	TGTGCCAGTAGTATAGGGCAGTATGAGCAGTTCTTC	CASSIGQYEQFF
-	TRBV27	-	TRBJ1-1	TGTGCCAGCAGTCTCCCCGGACGGAACACTGAAGCTTTCTTT	CASSLPGRNTEAFF
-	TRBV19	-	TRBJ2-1	TGTGCCAGTAGTATCGTAGGGTTCGGGTACAATGAGCAGTTCTTC	CASSIVGFGYNEQFF
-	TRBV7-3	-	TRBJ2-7	TGTGCCAGCAGCCCCGGGTTAGGCCACTACGAGCAGTACTTC	CASSPGLGHYEQYF
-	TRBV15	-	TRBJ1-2	TGTGCCACCAGCAGAGATATCGGTCCGCTTAACTATGGCTACACCTTC	CATSRDIGPLNYGYTF
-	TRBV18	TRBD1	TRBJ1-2	TGTGCCAGCTCACCCCTACGACAGGGGGCGGACGGCTACACCTTC	CASSPLRQGADGYTF
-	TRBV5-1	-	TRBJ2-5	TGCGCCAGCAGCTTGACATCTCAAGAGACCCAGTACTTC	CASSLTSQETQYF
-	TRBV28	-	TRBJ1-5	TGTGCCAGCAGTTTCCCGCAGGCGGGGCAGCCCCAGCATTTT	CASSFPQAGQPQHF
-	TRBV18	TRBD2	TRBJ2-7	TGTGCCAGCTCACCCACATCTAGCGGGGGGTACGAGCAGTACTTC	CASSPTSSGGYEQYF
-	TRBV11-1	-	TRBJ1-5	TGTGCCAGCAGCCGTCCGTGGGCGAAGAGCAATCAGCCCCAGCATTTT	CASSRPWAKSNQPQHF
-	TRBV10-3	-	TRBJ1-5	TGTGCCATCAGTGAGTCGGCGGGGGTCCAGCCCCAGCATTTT	CAISESAGVQPQHF
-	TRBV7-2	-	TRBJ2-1	TGTGCCAGCAGCTCACCGGGACTCCACAATGAGCAGTTCTTC	CASSSPGLHNEQFF
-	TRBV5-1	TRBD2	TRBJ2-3	TGCGCCAGCAGCTTGGTCGGGACTAGCCCAGATACGCAGTATTTT	CASSLVGTSPDTQYF
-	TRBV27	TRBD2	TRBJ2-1	TGTGCCAGCAGTCCTTTAGCGGGAGGGGTGAGCAATGAGCAGTTCTTC	CASSPLAGGVSNEQFF
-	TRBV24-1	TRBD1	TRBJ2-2	TGTGCCACCAGTGATGAGCGGACAGGGATAGAGGTGGAGGAGCTGTTTTTT	CATSDERTGIEVEELFF
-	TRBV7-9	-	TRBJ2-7	TGTGCCAGCAGCTTAGTCGGAGGGACAAGCTCCTACGAGCAGTACTTC	CASSLVGGTSSYEQYF
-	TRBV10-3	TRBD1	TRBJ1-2	TGTGCCATCAGCCACGGGGGACAGGGGATGCCTCAACTTGTTAACTATGGCTACACCTTC	CAISHGGQGMPQLVNYGYTF
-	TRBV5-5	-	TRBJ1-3	TGTGCCAGCAGCACAGGGCCTATCCGCAGCTCTGGAAACACCATATATTTT	CASSTGPIRSSGNTIYF